The 22 T cell receptor beta chains given below trace back to one sample, sequenced in a study of cytotoxic CD8 clonotypes in ibrutinib-treated CLL. Sequencing was performed with immunoSEQ multiplex PCR; in TCRdb, only in-frame clones are kept and a portion is missing. Of 50,000 to 75,000 clones listed, approximately 71% were seen once; the top ten hold 43%. Sequences were derived from PBMCs, sampled after 12 months of ibrutinib treatment. The receptors derive from a human donor with chronic lymphocytic leukemia.

This chain connects TRBV9 to TRBJ1-1; no clear D. This CDR3 comprises 14 residues. Germline lookup yields CDR1 SGDLS and CDR2 YYNGEE. V was shortened by 2 bases and J by 1 base, with 9 bases between the two germline ends. The CDR3 protein is CASSVGVGNTEAFF. The CDR3 DNA is TGTGCCAGCAGCGTTGGAGTTGGGAACACTGAAGCTTTCTTT.

The table lists this clone with a few counts. The gene calls are TRBV10-3 and TRBJ2-2; unclear D gene. From germline, CDR1 is ENHRY and CDR2 SYGVKD. The CDR3 loop spans 15 amino acids. V was pared by 2 bases and J by 0 bases, with 7 bases between. The CDR3 nucleotides read TGTGCCATCAGTGAGCTTGGTACGAACACCGGGGAGCTGTTTTTT. Amino acids: CAISELGTNTGELFF.

The chain is built from TRBV28 and TRBJ2-1; D is perhaps TRBD2 (6 bases). V lost 7 bases to trimming and J lost 4 bases, with 14 bases between them. Germline V lookup: CDR1 MDHEN, CDR2 SYDVKM. This CDR3 comprises 14 residues. CDR3 protein: CASNAGGTYNEQFF. The CDR3 DNA follows: TGTGCCAGCAATGCGGGCGGGACTTACAATGAGCAGTTCTTC. The full variable domain, its missing parts supplied by reference TRBV28 and TRBJ2-1, is DVKVTQSSRYLVKRTGEKVFLECVQDMDHENMFWYRQDPGLGLRLIYFSYDVKMKEKGDIPEGYSVSREKKERFSLILESASTNQTSMYLCASNAGGTYNEQFFGPGTRLTVL.

The chain couples TRBV9 to TRBJ2-1; 8 bases are a match to TRBD2. Germline loops: CDR1 SGDLS, CDR2 YYNGEE. V dropped 1 base and J dropped 3; count of bases not matched to a gene: 12. CDR3 length: 18 amino acids. The CDR3 DNA reads TGTGCCAGCAGCGTACAACCACCCGGGAGGGCCGACTACAATGAGCAGTTCTTC. This encodes CASSVQPPGRADYNEQFF.

This clone occurred once. The CDR3 protein is CASSRRLAGALYEQYF. CDR3 in DNA: TGCGCCAGCAGCCGCAGACTAGCGGGAGCACTCTACGAGCAGTACTTC. V gene TRBV5-1 combines with J gene TRBJ2-7; 12 bases map to TRBD2. V was clipped by 4 bases and J by 3 bases; unmatched bases: 8. Germline lookup yields CDR1 SGHRS and CDR2 YFSETQ. The CDR3 consists of 16 residues.

The CDR3 DNA reads as TGTGCCAGCAGTCCCCGCGGCTCCAATGGCTACACCTTC. Residues: CASSPRGSNGYTF. This chain uses TRBV28 with TRBJ1-2, with unresolved D. This CDR3 is 13 amino acids long. Trimming removed 5 bases at V and 6 bases at J, with 13 bases between. CDR1 is MDHEN, CDR2 SYDVKM, per germline.

V usage is TRBV18 and J usage is TRBJ1-5; D perhaps matches TRBD1 (5 bases). Germline lookup yields CDR1 KGHSH and CDR2 LQKENI. This CDR3 has 18 residues. V was clipped by 3 bases and J by 0 bases, with 18 bases between them. The chain's CDR3 is CASSPQGGQLISNQPQHF. The DNA for the CDR3 is TGTGCCAGCTCACCGCAAGGCGGACAATTGATTAGCAATCAGCCCCAGCATTTT.

This chain links TRBV9 with TRBJ2-2; D remains unclear. Trimming took off 3 bases at V and 7 bases at J, with 13 bases between the two ends. Germline-derived CDR1 and CDR2 are SGDLS and YYNGEE. The CDR3 loop spans 14 amino acids. For the CDR3, the DNA is TGTGCCAGCAGCGCCCCACCTACTGGCGGGGAGCTGTTTTTT. Protein product: CASSAPPTGGELFF.

The table lists this clone with a few counts. The chain has TRBV13 and TRBJ2-5; TRBD2 matches at 13 bases. This CDR3 contains 15 residues. Germline trimming cut 5 bases from V and 5 bases from J; bases unmatched to any gene: 5. The germline CDR1 and CDR2 sequences are PRHDT and FYEKMQ (reference sequence). CDR3 residues: CASSRTSGSGETQYF. The CDR3 coding sequence is TGTGCCAGCAGCAGGACTAGCGGGAGCGGGGAGACCCAGTACTTC.

This clone occurred a few times. The chain combines TRBV28 with TRBJ1-5; possible D gene TRBD1, 5 bases. Per germline, CDR1 MDHEN and CDR2 SYDVKM. CDR3 length: 11 residues. Trimming shortened V by 6 bases and J by 9 bases, and 9 bases separated the two germline ends. CDR3 residues: CASRLGGPQHF. DNA of the CDR3: TGTGCCAGCAGGTTGGGGGGGCCCCAGCATTTT.

V usage is TRBV30 and J usage is TRBJ2-1, with TRBD2 matching over 13 bases. V shed 0 bases and J 0 bases; nucleotides not matched to a gene: 5. CDR1 and CDR2 from the germline V gene are GTSNPN and SVGIG (reference sequence). The CDR3 sequence is 18 residues long. This CDR3 is CAWSVRWTSGSSYNEQFF. In DNA, the CDR3 is TGTGCCTGGAGTGTACGATGGACTAGCGGGAGCTCCTACAATGAGCAGTTCTTC.

The V gene is TRBV18, the J gene TRBJ2-1; D is ambiguous. Germline-derived CDR1 and CDR2 are KGHSH and LQKENI. The CDR3 loop spans 12 amino acids. V was trimmed by 3 bases and J by 10 bases, leaving 10 bases between them. CDR3 sequence (DNA): TGTGCCAGCTCACCGGCGGCCTCGGAGCAGTTCTTC. Its translation: CASSPAASEQFF.

The chain combines TRBV10-2 with TRBJ2-2, with D possibly being TRBD1 or TRBD2 (7 bases each). Trimming took off 6 bases at V and 2 bases at J, with 13 bases between the two ends. There are 15 residues in the CDR3. Germline values: CDR1 WSHSY, CDR2 SAAADI. CDR3 nucleotide sequence: TGCGCCAGCAGCCCAGGGGGGGGCAACACCGGGGAGCTGTTTTTT. It translates to CASSPGGGNTGELFF.

The chain carries TRBV6-1 and TRBJ2-7; 7 positions agree with TRBD1. Unmatched junction bases numbered 12, after V lost 10 bases and J lost 6 bases. Germline V gene data show CDR1 as MNHNS and CDR2 as SASEGT. This CDR3 has 13 residues. The CDR3, as DNA: TGTGCCACCAAGCCTACAGGGGAGCTCGAGCAGTACTTC. It specifies CATKPTGELEQYF.

The chain has TRBV7-2 and TRBJ2-7; 7 positions match TRBD2. Germline CDR1 is SGHTA and CDR2 is FQGNSA. With V trimmed by 1 base and J by 2 bases, 5 bases remained unmatched. The CDR3 is 15 residues long. As DNA, the CDR3 is TGTGCCAGCAGCTTAGTAGCGGGCGATACCTACGAGCAGTACTTC. Residues: CASSLVAGDTYEQYF.

The chain has TRBV27 and TRBJ2-7; 9 bases line up with TRBD1. The J segment lost 3 bases and the V segment lost 6 bases, leaving 9 bases of the junction unmatched. The CDR3 loop spans 15 amino acids. CDR1 MNHEY and CDR2 SMNVEV come from the germline V gene (reference sequence). CDR3 loop: CASRRGTGLYYEQYF. CDR3 bases: TGTGCCAGCAGAAGAGGGACAGGGCTATACTACGAGCAGTACTTC.

The chain joins TRBV7-9 to TRBJ1-1; D unresolved. Germline CDR1 reads SEHNR; CDR2 reads FQNEAQ (reference sequence). Trimming removed 2 bases from V and 0 bases from J, with 13 bases in between. This CDR3 has 16 amino acids. The CDR3 region is CASSLNGWEMNTEAFF. As DNA, the CDR3 is TGTGCCAGCAGCTTAAACGGCTGGGAAATGAACACTGAAGCTTTCTTT.

The count of this clone is one. V is TRBV9 and J is TRBJ2-1; a possible D gene is TRBD2 (7 bases). Looked up from germline, CDR1 is SGDLS and CDR2 is YYNGEE. This CDR3 comprises 16 residues. V dropped 3 bases and J dropped 6 bases, with 19 bases sitting between them. The CDR3 is CASSAEGGALLNEQFF. CDR3 DNA: TGTGCCAGCAGCGCCGAGGGGGGGGCGCTTCTCAATGAGCAGTTCTTC.

The chain joins TRBV19 to TRBJ2-1; D is unclear. Germline assignment: CDR1 LNHDA and CDR2 SQIVND (reference sequence). This CDR3 has 15 amino acids. V was pared by 3 bases and J by 5 bases, with 14 bases between. The CDR3 DNA reads TGTGCCAGTAGTATTTGGTCTCGGGCGAACAATGAGCAGTTCTTC. It specifies CASSIWSRANNEQFF. Filled out from reference TRBV19 and TRBJ2-1, the complete variable domain reads DGGITQSPKYLFRKEGQNVTLSCEQNLNHDAMYWYRQDPGQGLRLIYYSQIVNDFQKGDIAEGYSVSREKKESFPLTVTSAQKNPTAFYLCASSIWSRANNEQFFGPGTRLTVL.

The chain links TRBV30 to TRBJ2-7; D is perhaps TRBD1 or TRBD2 (5 bases each). V shed 0 bases and J shed 6 bases, with 18 bases lying between them. This CDR3 is 15 amino acids long. CDR1 is GTSNPN, CDR2 SVGIG, per germline (reference sequence). CDR3 sequence: CAWSVGEPALAEQYF. The CDR3 DNA reads TGTGCCTGGAGTGTAGGGGAGCCGGCTCTTGCCGAGCAGTACTTC. The whole variable domain, filled in from reference TRBV30 and TRBJ2-7, reads SQTIHQWPATLVQPVGSPLSLECTVEGTSNPNLYWYRQAAGRGLQLLFYSVGIGQISSEVPQNLSASRPQDRQFILSSKKLLLSDSGFYLCAWSVGEPALAEQYFGPGTRLTVT.

Here the CDR3 DNA reads TGTGCCAGCAGTTTCGAGGGGCGAGAGTCCTACGAGCAGTACTTC. It codes for CASSFEGRESYEQYF. The chain recombines TRBV6-5 with TRBJ2-7; D might be TRBD1 or TRBD2, each matching 5 bases. Germline V gene lookup returns CDR1 MNHEY and CDR2 SVGAGI. The length of the CDR3 is 15 residues. V gave up 4 bases and J gave up 1 base, with 14 bases separating them.

The V call is TRBV5-6, the J call TRBJ2-7, with a possible D match to TRBD2 (6 bases). CDR1 is SGHDT, CDR2 YYEEEE, per germline. The CDR3 is 13 residues long. V was clipped by 5 bases and J by 0 bases, with 9 bases between them. The CDR3 sequence: CASSWRASYEQYF. CDR3 coding DNA: TGTGCCAGCAGTTGGAGGGCCTCCTACGAGCAGTACTTC.